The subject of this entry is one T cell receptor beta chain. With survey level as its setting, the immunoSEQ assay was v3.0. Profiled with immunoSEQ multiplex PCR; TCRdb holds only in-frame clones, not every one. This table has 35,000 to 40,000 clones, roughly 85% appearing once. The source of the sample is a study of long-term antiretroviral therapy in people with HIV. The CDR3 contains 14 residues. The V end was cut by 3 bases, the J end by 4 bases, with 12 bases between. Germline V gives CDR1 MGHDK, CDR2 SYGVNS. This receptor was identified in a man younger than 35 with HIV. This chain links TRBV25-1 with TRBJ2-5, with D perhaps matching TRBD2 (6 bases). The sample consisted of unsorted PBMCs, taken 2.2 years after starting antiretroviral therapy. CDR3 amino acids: CASSERGQGETQYF. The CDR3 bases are TGTGCCAGCAGTGAGCGGGGTCAGGGAGAGACCCAGTACTTC.